The following is a T cell receptor (beta chain) sequence with its context. The antigen is undetermined. Assay used: immunoSEQ multiplex PCR; TCRdb lists only in-frame clones, some missing. Of 100,000 to 150,000 clones in the sample, 84% are singletons; the top ten hold more than 2.5%. These data originate in a study of identifying expanded T cells in peripheral blood. Overall study results and limits: Clone count variance between approximately 2-week samples rose with total template count. Technical replicates showed approximately 1.2 changed clones; about two weeks about 16.4; four weeks 19.

This CDR3 is 14 amino acids long. Germline assignment: CDR1 SQVTM and CDR2 ANQGSEA. The ends were cut back, 4 bases at V and 3 bases at J, with 14 bases in the middle. This TCR was recovered from a person aged 18 to 75 in good health. The specimen sequenced was blood. This rearrangement joins TRBV29-1 to TRBJ2-3, with D possibly being TRBD2 (6 bases). The DNA for the CDR3 is TGCAGCGTTGGGGGGGTACGGTGGACAGATACGCAGTATTTT. Amino acid sequence: CSVGGVRWTDTQYF.